Described below is a single T cell receptor (beta chain) sequence and its context. This sample was included in a study of blood T cell repertoires in COVID-19. Background on the study: T cells, B-cell-depleted T cells, or PBMCs provided the cDNA or gDNA that served as material.

Methods used by the authors: It was from reference gene primer amplification that nucleated cell counts were estimated. Clones were sequenced by immunoSEQ multiplex PCR, and TCRdb holds only the in-frame ones, with some missing. That table gives V, J and clone size, and the DNA gave D and trimming. The table records around 260,000 clones, approximately 86% of them present only once. CDR1 and CDR2 (germline): MDHEN, SYDVKM. V lost 1 base to trimming and J lost 8 bases, with 8 bases between them. CDR3 length: 13 residues. The TCR originated in an older woman with COVID-19, enrolled during active disease. This rearrangement joins TRBV28 to TRBJ1-4, with unresolved D. The specimen sequenced was peripheral blood. CDR3 in amino acids: CASSLFVEEKLFF. The CDR3 DNA sequence: TGTGCCAGCAGTTTATTCGTGGAGGAAAAACTGTTTTTT.